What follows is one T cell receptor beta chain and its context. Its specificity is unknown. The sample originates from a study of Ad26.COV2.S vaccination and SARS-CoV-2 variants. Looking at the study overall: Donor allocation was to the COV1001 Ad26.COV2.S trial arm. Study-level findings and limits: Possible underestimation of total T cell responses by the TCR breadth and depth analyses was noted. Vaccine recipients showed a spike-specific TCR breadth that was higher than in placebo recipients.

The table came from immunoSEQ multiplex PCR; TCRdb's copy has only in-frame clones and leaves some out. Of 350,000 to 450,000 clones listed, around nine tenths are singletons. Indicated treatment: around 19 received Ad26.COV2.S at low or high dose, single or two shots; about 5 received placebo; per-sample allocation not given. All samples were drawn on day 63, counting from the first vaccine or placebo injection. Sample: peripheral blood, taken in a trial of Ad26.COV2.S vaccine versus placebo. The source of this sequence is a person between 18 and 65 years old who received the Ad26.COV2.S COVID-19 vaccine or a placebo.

This CDR3 reads CASSLWGFGTGNEQYF. The CDR3 DNA follows: TGTGCCAGCAGCTTATGGGGGTTCGGGACAGGAAACGAGCAGTACTTC. The V gene is TRBV7-2, the J gene TRBJ2-7, with TRBD1 matching over 8 bases. This CDR3 has 16 amino acids. The V segment lost 2 bases and the J segment 5 bases; nucleotides outside the gene matches: 11. Germline V gene sequence: CDR1 SGHTA, CDR2 FQGNSA.